This T cell receptor (beta chain) was documented in a study of T cells in Graves' hyperthyroidism and ophthalmopathy. Overall study findings and caveats: Most clonotypes that expanded in the thyroid above 0.001 also showed up in blood.

On this clonotype: Its matching antigen is unknown.

For ophthalmopathy patients, the Clinical Activity Score was at least 3 and the NOSPECS grade at least 4; duration was under 3 months. Lactation, pregnancy, other autoimmune disease or uncontrolled infection excluded patients. Out of over 7.5 ml of fresh peripheral blood came the PBMCs. It was RNA transcripts that yielded the amplified TCR beta CDR3 regions. During a first-round RT-PCR of the TCR CDR3, the HTBI primer set was used. From the multiplex PCR reads, TCRdb called clonotypes with MiXCR, one entry per CDR3 protein. The sample holds about 600,000 distinct CDR3 sequences, 14% seen once. Input material: blood. The TCR originated in a woman younger than 30 with Graves' ophthalmopathy.

The CDR3: CASGLTRGNTIYF. The CDR3 nucleotides are TGTGCTAGTGGTTTGACCCGAGGAAACACCATATATTTT. The genes are TRBV12-5 and TRBJ1-3; unclear D gene. This CDR3 spans 13 amino acids. Germline loops: CDR1 LGHNT, CDR2 FRNRAP. The V end was cut by 2 bases, the J end by 4 bases, with 6 bases between.